The rows below give T cell receptor beta chains drawn from one sample of a study of cytomegalovirus exposure and HLA in healthy donors. Using immunoSEQ multiplex PCR, the repertoire was profiled, and TCRdb retains in-frame clones only, with some absent. The sample consists of approximately 170,000 clones, about 77% of them appearing once. The sequencing input was PBMCs. The source is a man younger than 35 in good health and CMV-seropositive. Both conserved end residues are part of each CDR3. The D gene is left open where the match is weak. Only part of the rows carry a size: once, few, many, or a class if the clone is expanded.

J gene	D gene	clone size	V gene	CDR3 DNA	CDR3 protein
TRBJ2-1	.	.	TRBV21-1	TGTGCCAGCAGAAAGGGAGGGCCGACCGGTTCTATCTCTAGTGGGGGGCTCTACAATGAGCAGTTCTTC	CASRKGGPTGSISSGGLYNEQFF
TRBJ2-7	.	.	TRBV20-1	TGCAGCGCACTAGGGGGCTACGAGCAGTACTTC	CSALGGYEQYF
TRBJ2-1	TRBD2	.	TRBV2	TGTGCCAGCGAAATAGCGGGGAGGGACAATGAGCAGTTCTTC	CASEIAGRDNEQFF
TRBJ1-2	.	.	TRBV6-5	TGTGCCAGCAGGTCGCCAGGGTCACAAGGTGGCTACACCTTC	CASRSPGSQGGYTF
TRBJ2-5	.	.	TRBV2	TGTGCCAGCAGCACCCCTCGACAGCTCCAAGAGACCCAGTACTTC	CASSTPRQLQETQYF
TRBJ1-1	TRBD1	few	TRBV30	TGTGCCTGGAGTGGGACAGGCGCCGGTGAAGCTTTCTTT	CAWSGTGAGEAFF
TRBJ1-1	.	once	TRBV29-1	TGCAGCGACCAGACAGTCCAAATCACTGAAGCTTTCTTT	CSDQTVQITEAFF
TRBJ2-7	TRBD1	.	TRBV5-1	TGCGCCAGCAGCCCAATGTATCTGGGACAGGGAGTATCCGAGCAGTACTTC	CASSPMYLGQGVSEQYF
TRBJ1-4	TRBD1	.	TRBV7-8	TGTGCCAGCAGCTTCCGGATACAGGGGAATGAAAAACTGTTTTTT	CASSFRIQGNEKLFF
TRBJ2-5	.	.	TRBV28	TGTGCCAGCCACCCCGGCGGCAGCCTGCAAGAGACCCAGTACTTC	CASHPGGSLQETQYF
TRBJ1-4	.	.	TRBV5-5	TGTGCCAGCAGCCCTTGGACAGCCTTGGGGACTAATGAAAAACTGTTTTTT	CASSPWTALGTNEKLFF
TRBJ1-1	.	.	TRBV5-1	TGCGCCAGCAGCTTGAGAGGGACTGAAGCTTTCTTT	CASSLRGTEAFF
TRBJ2-2	.	few	TRBV6-5	TGTGCCAGCAAAGGGGAGGTTAACACCGGGGAGCTGTTTTTT	CASKGEVNTGELFF
TRBJ2-1	.	.	TRBV28	TGTGCCAGCAGTTTTAAACTATCCTACAATGAGCAGTTCTTC	CASSFKLSYNEQFF
TRBJ2-5	TRBD2	once	TRBV18	TGTGCCAGCTCCCCCGGAGCGGGAGAAGGGGAGACCCAGTACTTC	CASSPGAGEGETQYF
TRBJ2-7	.	.	TRBV10-1	TGCGCCAGCAGCCAAGGAGGGTTGGAGCAGTACTTC	CASSQGGLEQYF
TRBJ2-3	TRBD1	.	TRBV12-5	TGTGCTAGTGGTCGGACAGGGTTGACAGATACGCAGTATTTT	CASGRTGLTDTQYF
TRBJ2-7	TRBD1	.	TRBV30	TGTGCCTGGAAAGGGACAGGGGGCTACGAGCAGTACTTC	CAWKGTGGYEQYF
TRBJ2-7	TRBD2	.	TRBV29-1	TGCAGCGTCGCCGGGGGGACTAGCGGGACCTACGAGCAGTACTTC	CSVAGGTSGTYEQYF
TRBJ2-3	TRBD1	few	TRBV2	TGTGCCAGCAGGGTCGGACAGGAGGGCACAGATACGCAGTATTTT	CASRVGQEGTDTQYF
TRBJ2-7	.	.	TRBV18	TGTGCCAGCTCACCACGTGCAGCGGGCCCTGTGGGCGAGCAGTACTTC	CASSPRAAGPVGEQYF
TRBJ1-1	TRBD1	.	TRBV19	TGTGCCAGTAGTACGGGGACAGGGGGCAGCACTGAAGCTTTCTTT	CASSTGTGGSTEAFF
TRBJ1-5	TRBD1	once	TRBV6-5	TGTGCCAGCAGTTCGGCGACAGGGGAGAATCAGCCCCAGCATTTT	CASSSATGENQPQHF
TRBJ2-2	TRBD2	few	TRBV6-4	TGTGCCAGCAGTGACTCCTTAACGGGACTAGCGGGAGACACCGGGGAGCTGTTTTTT	CASSDSLTGLAGDTGELFF
TRBJ1-1	TRBD1	once	TRBV27	TGTGCCAGTCAAAGCTGGACAGGGGGGGGTGGGTTTCTGGGGAACACTGAAGCTTTCTTT	CASQSWTGGGGFLGNTEAFF
TRBJ2-1	TRBD2	.	TRBV6-1	TGTGCCAGCAGTGAAGCAGCGGGAGGGTACAATGAGCAGTTCTTC	CASSEAAGGYNEQFF
TRBJ1-1	.	.	TRBV10-2	TGCGCCACGAAAATTCGGACATCGAACACTGAAGCTTTCTTT	CATKIRTSNTEAFF
TRBJ2-2	.	.	TRBV6-6	TGTGCCAGCAGTTACGCAGGGTCCGGGGAGCTGTTTTTT	CASSYAGSGELFF
TRBJ1-1	TRBD1	.	TRBV4-1	TGCGCCAGCAGCCACGGACAGGGGACCGAAGCTTTCTTT	CASSHGQGTEAFF